These 15 T cell receptor beta chains originate from one sample sequenced in a study of T-cell memory formation after mild COVID-19. MiXCR was run by TCRdb on the 5' RACE reads, yielding one entry per CDR3 protein. The sample includes under 400,000 distinct CDR3 sequences, 20% to 25% of them seen just once. The sequencing sample was made of PBMCs or a T cell subset sorted from them (not recorded which). These receptors came from an adult woman who had mild COVID-19 (a few samples of this study predate the infection). Cell type and time point are not known.

V and J are TRBV7-9 and TRBJ1-1; maybe TRBD1 (5 bases). V lost 5 bases and J lost 3, with 13 bases in between. Germline values: CDR1 SEHNR, CDR2 FQNEAQ (reference sequence). The CDR3 loop spans 14 amino acids. The CDR3 DNA reads as TGTGCCAGCAGCCCTTCTGGGGGTTACACTGAAGCTTTCTTT. Amino acid sequence: CASSPSGGYTEAFF.

This clonotype was detected ten times or more. V is TRBV20-1 and J is TRBJ2-3, with 14 bases aligning to TRBD2. Trimming at V came to 8 bases and at J to 5 bases, leaving 9 bases not matched to a gene. Germline V gives CDR1 DFQATT, CDR2 SNEGSKA (reference sequence). This CDR3 is 15 amino acids long. In nucleotides, the CDR3 is TGCAGTAATTCCGGACTAGCGGGGGGAAAAGATACGCAGTATTTT. Translation: CSNSGLAGGKDTQYF.

This clonotype was counted between two and nine times. The chain carries TRBV4-2 and TRBJ2-7, with TRBD2 identical over 10 bases. The CDR3 totals 15 residues. Germline V gene data show CDR1 as LGHNA and CDR2 as YNFKEQ. The junction had 6 bases not matched to a gene; V was cut back by 0 bases and J by 7 bases. The CDR3 DNA sequence: TGTGCCAGCAGCCAAGAGCTAGCGGGAGTGAGGGAGCAGTACTTC. This encodes CASSQELAGVREQYF.

There are many counts of this clonotype. The J gene is TRBJ1-1, the V gene TRBV12-3 or TRBV12-4; D gene unclear. The CDR3 sequence is 15 residues long. The V and J ends lost 4 bases and 0 bases respectively, with 12 bases between them. CDR3 residues: CASSSRTGMNTEAFF. CDR3 bases: TGTGCCAGCAGTTCTAGGACGGGCATGAACACTGAAGCTTTCTTT.

V is TRBV5-1 and J is TRBJ2-1; 10 bases are a match to TRBD2. This CDR3 region has 13 residues. V lost 5 bases and J lost 8; bases outside the gene matches: 4. The germline V gene has CDR1 SGHRS and CDR2 YFSETQ. In DNA form, the CDR3 reads TGCGCCAGCAGAGCGGGAGGGCCCGATGAGCAGTTCTTC. This sequence encodes CASRAGGPDEQFF. Looking up the rest from reference TRBV5-1 and TRBJ2-1 gives the full variable domain: KAGVTQTPRYLIKTRGQQVTLSCSPISGHRSVSWYQQTPGQGLQFLFEYFSETQRNKGNFPGRFSGRQFSNSRSEMNVSTLELGDSALYLCASRAGGPDEQFFGPGTRLTVL.

This clonotype was counted a few times. This rearrangement joins TRBV5-1 to TRBJ2-5; 7 nucleotides line up with TRBD1. CDR3 length: 15 residues. V dropped 0 bases and J dropped 7; count of bases not matched to a gene: 9. CDR1 and CDR2 (germline): SGHRS, YFSETQ. The DNA for the CDR3 is TGCGCCAGCAGCTTGGTTGACAGGGAGATCGGGACCCAGTACTTC. Translated, it gives CASSLVDREIGTQYF.

The sample holds a few counts of this clonotype. This chain joins TRBV30 and TRBJ2-3, with unresolved D. This CDR3 has 19 amino acids. The germline CDR1 and CDR2 sequences are GTSNPN and SVGIG (reference sequence). Trimming shortened V by 1 base and J by 0 bases, and 23 bases separated the two germline ends. CDR3 nucleotide sequence: TGTGCCTGGAGTGCTCGGCGACCCTACGTAAAATCTAGCACAGATACGCAGTATTTT. This codes for CAWSARRPYVKSSTDTQYF.

In its sample, this clonotype was seen a few times. The chain joins TRBV25-1 to TRBJ2-1, with a possible D match to TRBD1 (5 bases). The CDR3 extends over 15 amino acids. Germline assignment: CDR1 MGHDK and CDR2 SYGVNS. Trimming left V 3 bases short and J 6 bases short, with 15 bases between. This chain's CDR3 is CASSDNRRVFNEQFF. CDR3 in DNA: TGTGCCAGCAGTGACAACAGGCGAGTCTTCAATGAGCAGTTCTTC.

Only a few counts were recorded for this clonotype. CDR3 nucleotide sequence: TGTGCCAGCAGCGTAACAGCCCACAATGAGCAGTTCTTC. As protein: CASSVTAHNEQFF. The J gene is TRBJ2-1, the V gene TRBV9; D uncertain. CDR1 SGDLS and CDR2 YYNGEE come from the germline V gene. This CDR3 has 13 amino acids. Trimming cost V 1 base and J 5 bases, with 7 bases left between them.

V usage is TRBV7-9 and J usage is TRBJ2-7; possible D gene TRBD1, 5 bases. The CDR3 runs 14 residues. Deletions cut 2 bases from V and 6 bases from J, with 14 bases between. Germline CDR1 reads SEHNR; CDR2 reads FQNEAQ (reference sequence). CDR3 loop: CASSLRQGGREQYF. CDR3 DNA: TGTGCCAGCAGCTTAAGGCAGGGTGGGCGCGAGCAGTACTTC. The full variable domain, rest sourced from reference TRBV7-9 and TRBJ2-7, is DTGVSQNPRHKITKRGQNVTFRCDPISEHNRLYWYRQTLGQGPEFLTYFQNEAQLEKSRLLSDRFSAERPKGSFSTLEIQRTEQGDSAMYLCASSLRQGGREQYFGPGTRLTVT.

The chain uses TRBV6-5 and TRBJ1-6, with a tentative D call TRBD1 (5 bases). Germline loops: CDR1 MNHEY, CDR2 SVGAGI. V lost 5 bases and J 3 bases, leaving 8 bases between the germline ends. The CDR3 consists of 14 residues. CDR3 sequence (DNA): TGTGCCAGCAGTCCAGACAGCTATAATTCACCCCTCCACTTT. Translated, it gives CASSPDSYNSPLHF.

V and J are TRBV12-5 and TRBJ1-2; 7 bases are a match to TRBD1. The germline gives CDR1 LGHNT, CDR2 FRNRAP. The CDR3 covers 17 residues. The trim removed 3 bases at V and 2 bases at J, leaving 12 bases unmatched. CDR3 region: CASGFFPGVGGNYGYTF. CDR3 nucleotides: TGTGCTAGTGGTTTCTTCCCCGGCGTAGGGGGCAACTATGGCTACACCTTC.

To note about this clonotype: At one of its ends the junction is not consistent with the germline gene, which may arise from a read error. The chain couples TRBV7-8 to TRBJ1-1, with a possible D match to TRBD1 (5 bases). The CDR3 extends over 17 amino acids. In germline, CDR1 is SGHVS, CDR2 FQNEAQ. DNA of the CDR3: TGTGCCAGCAGCCCTAGCCATTCTACAGGCCCCTACACTGAAGCGTTCTTT. This translates into CASSPSHSTGPYTEAFF. Complete variable domain (other parts from reference TRBV7-8 and TRBJ1-1): GAGVSQSPRYKVAKRGQDVALRCDPISGHVSLFWYQQALGQGPEFLTYFQNEAQLDKSGLPSDRFFAERPEGSVSTLKIQRTQQEDSAVYLCASSPSHSTGPYTEAFFGQGTRLTVV.

V gene TRBV4-2 combines with J gene TRBJ1-2, with 9 bases aligning to TRBD1. The CDR3 consists of 15 residues. V gave up 1 base and J gave up 5 bases; unmatched junction bases: 5. The germline CDR1 and CDR2 sequences are LGHNA and YNFKEQ. CDR3 coding DNA: TGTGCCAGCAGCCAAGGGGACAGGGTAGGGTATGGCTACACCTTC. It translates to CASSQGDRVGYGYTF.

This clonotype was found many times. At one boundary the junction diverges from the germline segment, which might be a read error. The genes are TRBV7-8 and TRBJ2-5; no clear D gene. Germline V gene lookup returns CDR1 SGHVS and CDR2 FQNEAQ. The length of the CDR3 is 13 residues. The CDR3 region is CASSSPSRPSWFF. The CDR3 DNA sequence: TGTGCCAGCAGCTCCCCCTCCCGACCTTCCTGGTTCTTC.